This TCR beta chain appears in the sequencing data of a study of cytomegalovirus exposure and HLA in healthy donors. The overall study: Findings of an earlier analysis included some 110 million unique TCR beta sequences from 200 million or so T cells. Regarding the study as a whole: Later examination showed HLA-associated TCR beta chains had greater clonal expansion than equally common others. Presence/absence analysis assumed near-uniform sequencing depth across donors.

About this clone: The antigen is undetermined.

It was with 60 Vbeta and 13 Jbeta primers that the PCR ran. This table comes from immunoSEQ multiplex PCR, and its TCRdb copy is limited to in-frame clones, with some not included. Recorded for this sample: some 200,000 clones. Germline V lookup: CDR1 ENHRY, CDR2 SYGVKD. This CDR3 contains 16 residues. Deletions cut 2 bases from V and 7 bases from J, with 17 bases between. J is TRBJ1-4 and V is TRBV10-3; tentatively, D is TRBD1 (5 bases). Sequenced: PBMCs. This clonotype was sampled from a girl aged 2-10 years in good health and CMV-seropositive. The CDR3 DNA reads as TGTGCCATCAGTGAGGAACAGGCTAATATCGGTGAAAAACTGTTTTTT. Translating it yields CAISEEQANIGEKLFF.